The 17 T cell receptor beta chains below come from one sample, sequenced in a study of graft-versus-host responses after intestinal transplantation. The protocol was immunoSEQ multiplex PCR, while the TCRdb copy is restricted to in-frame clones and leaves out a portion. The sample records more than 6,500 clones, roughly 24% being singletons. Sequenced here: alloreactive CD4+ T cells from a mixed lymphocyte reaction culture, sampled before intestinal transplant. Subset denoted: CFSE-low proliferating T cells sorted from roughly six-day pre-transplant mixed lymphocyte reaction (GvH or HvG direction). These receptor sequences come from a human patient who received an intestinal transplant.

This clone was seen a few times. This chain connects TRBV7-2 to TRBJ2-4, with D perhaps TRBD2 (5 bases). Germline V lookup: CDR1 SGHTA, CDR2 FQGNSA. The germline V and J ends were trimmed by 5 bases and 11 bases, with 19 bases remaining between them. The CDR3 extends over 14 amino acids. The DNA of the CDR3 is TGTGCCAGCAGCAATCCAGCGGTTTTATTCGTTCAGTACTTC. Protein sequence: CASSNPAVLFVQYF.

This clone is categorized as medium-sized. The chain combines TRBV5-8 with TRBJ2-7, with 9 bases lining up with TRBD1. Germline V gives CDR1 SGHTS, CDR2 YDEGEE. This CDR3 comprises 16 residues. V lost 7 bases, J lost 1 base, and 12 bases stayed unmatched. The DNA of the CDR3 is TGTGCCAGCGCTCGAGCCGGGACAGGGCTTTCCTACGAGCAGTACTTC. Amino acids: CASARAGTGLSYEQYF.

In the case of this clone: An end of the junction does not agree with germline; a read error may underlie this. The genes are TRBV6-1 and TRBJ1-5; D is undetermined. This CDR3 region has 14 residues. Germline CDR1 reads MNHNS; CDR2 reads SASEGT. The CDR3 nucleotides read TGTGCCATCAGTGAGGTCCATAGCAATCAGCCCCAGCATTTT. Its translation is CAISEVHSNQPQHF.

The chain couples TRBV21-1 to TRBJ2-7; the D segment call TRBD1 is taken from the table without a DNA check. TRBV21-1 is a pseudogene locus. The CDR3 is 18 residues long. The CDR3 spells CASSAEVFGIGGDYEQYF. The DNA for the CDR3 is TGTGCCAGCAGCGCGGAAGTCTTCGGAATAGGGGGCGACTACGAGCAGTACTTC.

This clone has only a few counts. V usage is TRBV6-6 and J usage is TRBJ1-2, with D possibly matching TRBD1 (5 bases). Trimming took 7 bases from V and 2 from J, leaving 11 bases between them. This CDR3 region has 13 residues. In germline, CDR1 is MNHNY, CDR2 SVGAGI (reference sequence). The CDR3 loop is CASTTGLNYGYTF. CDR3 DNA: TGTGCCAGCACCACGGGGCTCAACTATGGCTACACCTTC.

The chain couples TRBV18 to TRBJ1-1; D unclear. The germline V gene has CDR1 KGHSH and CDR2 LQKENI. V lost 1 base and J lost 0, with 12 bases in between. This CDR3 contains 16 residues. The chain's CDR3 is CASSPLDVLMNTEAFF. The CDR3, as DNA: TGTGCCAGCTCACCACTAGACGTTCTCATGAACACTGAAGCTTTCTTT.

The J gene is TRBJ1-1, the V gene TRBV4-2; D gene uncertain. The length of the CDR3 is 13 residues. CDR1 LGHNA and CDR2 YNFKEQ come from the germline V gene. Trimming pared 5 bases from V and 5 bases from J, leaving 12 bases between. The CDR3 spells CASSLRLETEAFF. CDR3 bases: TGTGCCAGCAGCTTACGACTTGAGACTGAAGCTTTCTTT.

In this sample, this clone turned up once. The J gene is TRBJ2-7, the V gene TRBV20-1; no definite D call. This CDR3 has 11 amino acids. The germline V gene has CDR1 DFQATT and CDR2 SNEGSKA (reference sequence). Trimming shortened V by 6 bases and J by 3 bases, and 9 bases separated the two germline ends. CDR3: CSASAVYEQYF. In DNA form, the CDR3 reads TGCAGTGCCAGTGCGGTCTACGAGCAGTACTTC.

Only a few counts were recorded for this clone. At one end the junction does not follow the germline gene, possibly because of a read error. V usage is TRBV18 and J usage is TRBJ2-5; TRBD1 matches at 7 bases. Per germline, CDR1 KGHSH and CDR2 LQKENI. This CDR3 has 15 amino acids. CDR3 DNA: TGTGCCAGCCCACCAACTCCCGACAGGGAGCAGACCCAGTACTTC. It codes for CASPPTPDREQTQYF.

This chain uses TRBV7-8 with TRBJ1-2, with D tentatively TRBD1 (5 bases). The CDR3 spans 17 residues. V was pared by 3 bases and J by 4 bases, with 21 bases between. Germline values: CDR1 SGHVS, CDR2 FQNEAQ. CDR3 sequence: CASSLGFRDPLPYGYTF. The CDR3 bases are TGTGCCAGCAGCTTGGGGTTCAGGGACCCACTCCCCTATGGCTACACCTTC. Full variable domain (missing parts from reference TRBV7-8 and TRBJ1-2): GAGVSQSPRYKVAKRGQDVALRCDPISGHVSLFWYQQALGQGPEFLTYFQNEAQLDKSGLPSDRFFAERPEGSVSTLKIQRTQQEDSAVYLCASSLGFRDPLPYGYTFGSGTRLTVV.

This clone is deemed medium-sized. The CDR3, as DNA: TGCGCCAGCAGCTTGATGGGGGCCTACGAGCAGTACTTC. This encodes CASSLMGAYEQYF. The chain employs TRBV5-1 and TRBJ2-7, with D tentatively TRBD1 or TRBD2 (5 bases each). This CDR3 contains 13 residues. Trimming took 1 base from V and 2 from J, leaving 7 bases between them. The germline V gene has CDR1 SGHRS and CDR2 YFSETQ.

The J gene is TRBJ2-3, the V gene TRBV7-3, with 7 bases fitting TRBD2. Germline trimming cut 3 bases from V and 11 bases from J; bases unmatched to any gene: 11. Per the germline V gene, CDR1 is SGHTA and CDR2 is FQGTGA. The length of the CDR3 is 14 residues. CDR3 amino acids: CASSFQELAPQQYF. The CDR3 DNA reads as TGTGCCAGCAGCTTTCAAGAACTAGCGCCGCAGCAGTATTTT.

The J gene is TRBJ2-1, the V gene TRBV2; TRBD1 or TRBD2 may be the D gene (5 bases each). Trimming removed 5 bases at V and 15 bases at J, with 26 bases between. Germline values: CDR1 SNHLY, CDR2 FYNNEI. CDR3 length equals 15 residues. DNA of the CDR3: TGTGCCAGCAGTATCTTCGGGACGGTCCGAGTCAATGGGTTCTTC. Protein sequence: CASSIFGTVRVNGFF. Together with reference TRBV2 and TRBJ2-1, the CDR3 gives the full variable domain: EPEVTQTPSHQVTQMGQEVILRCVPISNHLYFYWYRQILGQKVEFLVSFYNNEISEKSEIFDDQFSVERPDGSNFTLKIRSTKLEDSAMYFCASSIFGTVRVNGFFGPGTRLTVL.

The V call is TRBV7-6, the J call TRBJ2-1, with 8 bases lining up with TRBD1. V trimming: 5 bases; J trimming: 3 bases; junction bases outside the gene matches: 6. The germline gives CDR1 SGHVS, CDR2 FNYEAQ. This CDR3 spans 15 amino acids. The CDR3 DNA reads TGTGCCAGCAGCCGAGACAGGGGCGGCTACAATGAGCAGTTCTTC. As protein: CASSRDRGGYNEQFF.

The J gene is TRBJ1-2, the V gene TRBV18; 8 bases agree with TRBD1. The CDR3 runs 14 residues. Germline V gene sequence: CDR1 KGHSH, CDR2 LQKENI. Losses at the gene ends were 1 base for V and 7 bases for J; bases not matched to a gene: 5. The CDR3 DNA reads as TGTGCCAGCTCACCACAGGACAGGGCGTCTGGCTACACCTTC. Protein product: CASSPQDRASGYTF.

This chain uses TRBV5-1 with TRBJ1-5; 7 bases align to TRBD1. CDR1 is SGHRS, CDR2 YFSETQ, per germline. V dropped 0 bases and J dropped 6; count of bases not matched to a gene: 6. The CDR3 is made up of 15 amino acids. CDR3 coding DNA: TGCGCCAGCAGCTTGGGACAGGGAGGGGGTCAGCCCCAGCATTTT. Translated, it gives CASSLGQGGGQPQHF.

V gene TRBV9 combines with J gene TRBJ2-4, with TRBD2 matching over 7 bases. Per germline, CDR1 SGDLS and CDR2 YYNGEE. Germline trimming cut 4 bases from V and 7 bases from J; bases unmatched to any gene: 11. The CDR3 totals 15 residues. Here the CDR3 DNA reads TGTGCCAGCAGCCCCGGACTAGTGGGGGGTAACATTCAGTACTTC. It specifies CASSPGLVGGNIQYF.